The sequence of this T cell receptor (beta chain) was determined in a study of blood T cell dynamics during melanoma immunotherapy. Study summary: Metastatic melanoma patients received first-line pembrolizumab or nivolumab plus ipilimumab.

CDR3 length: 15 residues. After removal of 0 bases from V and 2 bases from J, the junction contained 2 bases not matched to a gene. Germline lookup yields CDR1 SGDLS and CDR2 YYNGEE. The method was immunoSEQ multiplex PCR; TCRdb's version includes in-frame clones alone and lacks a portion of them. The sample includes roughly 9,400 clones, over 85% of them seen just once. As for time point: pre-treatment baseline. Worth noting for this clone: Its antigen is as yet unknown.

Study findings and constraints: Disease-control patients' PBMC repertoires became either more clonal or more diverse at W3.

The sample here was blood, taken from a patient treated with checkpoint blockade. This clonotype originated in a human donor with melanoma. The rearrangement joins TRBV9 to TRBJ2-1, with TRBD2 matching over 7 bases. The CDR3 DNA follows: TGTGCCAGCAGCGTAGGGGCGGGAGCCTACAATGAGCAGTTCTTC. It is translated as CASSVGAGAYNEQFF. The full variable domain, its missing parts supplied by reference TRBV9 and TRBJ2-1, is DSGVTQTPKHLITATGQRVTLRCSPRSGDLSVYWYQQSLDQGLQFLIQYYNGEERAKGNILERFSAQQFPDLHSELNLSSLELGDSALYFCASSVGAGAYNEQFFGPGTRLTVL.